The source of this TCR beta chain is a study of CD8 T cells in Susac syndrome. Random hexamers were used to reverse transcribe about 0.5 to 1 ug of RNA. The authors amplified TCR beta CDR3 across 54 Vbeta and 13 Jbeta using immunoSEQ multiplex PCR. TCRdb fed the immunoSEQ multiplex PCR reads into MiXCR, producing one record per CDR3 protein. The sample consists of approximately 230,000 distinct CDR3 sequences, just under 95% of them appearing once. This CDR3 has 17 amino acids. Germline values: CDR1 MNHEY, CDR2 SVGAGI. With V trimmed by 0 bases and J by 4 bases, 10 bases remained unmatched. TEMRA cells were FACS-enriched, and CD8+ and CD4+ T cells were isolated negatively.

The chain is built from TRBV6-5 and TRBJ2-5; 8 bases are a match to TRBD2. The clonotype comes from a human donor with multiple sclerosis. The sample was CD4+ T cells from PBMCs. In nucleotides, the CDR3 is TGTGCCAGCAGTTACTCGAGCGTCGGGAGGGGCGGAGAGACCCAGTACTTC. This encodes CASSYSSVGRGGETQYF.